This T cell receptor (beta chain) is drawn from a study of T cell responses to AZD1222 COVID-19 vaccine. Deletions cut 0 bases from V and 2 bases from J, with 19 bases between. Germline V gene lookup returns CDR1 KGHSH and CDR2 LQKENI. The CDR3 sequence is 18 residues long. TCRdb's copy holds only in-frame clones and misses some; the assay was immunoSEQ multiplex PCR. The sample contains fewer than 200,000 clones, about 91% of which appear only once. V gene TRBV18 combines with J gene TRBJ2-5; D unclear. The origin of this receptor is an adult in good health. This sample comprised peripheral blood, obtained on day 0 of AZD1222 vaccination. DNA of the CDR3: TGTGCCAGCTCACCACCGTTAATTTGCGTGTATTTGCAAGAGACCCAGTACTTC. As protein: CASSPPLICVYLQETQYF.